These T cell receptor beta chains were read from a single sample in a study of T cell repertoires in aging, cancer and after chemotherapy. One entry per CDR3 protein, called by TCRdb with MiXCR from the multiplex PCR reads. The repertoire holds 10,000 to 15,000 distinct CDR3 sequences, with about 40% as singletons. Sequenced: blood. The receptor source for this set is a human donor in good health. The donor label of this sample is uncertain. Each CDR3 is given with its conserved first and last residue. Fields, in order: CDR3 DNA, CDR3 protein, J gene, D gene, clone size, V gene. D genes are given only for firm matches. The size of a clone is reported for some rows only, either as once, few or many, or as a class for expanded clones.

TGTGCCAGCAGCTTACCCTCTTTGATGGCTGGTGAGCAGTTCTTC CASSLPSLMAGEQFF TRBJ2-1 NA few TRBV7-2
TGTGCCAGCTCCCAGGGAGGGGGGCGAACTAATGAAAAACTGTTTTTT CASSQGGGRTNEKLFF TRBJ1-4 NA NA TRBV18
TGTGCCAGCAGCTTATCCCAGGGGAGGTCAGATACGCAGTATTTT CASSLSQGRSDTQYF TRBJ2-3 NA few TRBV5-4
TGTGCCAGCAGTTTATCCGGGACTAGCGGGAGTTTTGAGCAGTTCTTC CASSLSGTSGSFEQFF TRBJ2-1 TRBD2 NA TRBV27
TGTGCCAGCAGTGAAACGGCTAACAATGAGCAGTTCTTC CASSETANNEQFF TRBJ2-1 NA medium-sized TRBV6-1
TGTGCCAGCTGGAACACTGAAGCTTTCTTT CASWNTEAFF TRBJ1-1 NA NA TRBV19
TGTGCCAGCAGTGACCTCCCAGGGTTGGTGCAGTTCTTC CASSDLPGLVQFF TRBJ2-1 NA few TRBV6-4
TGTGCCTGCACCCGGGACAACGATCGAATCTTC CACTRDNDRIF TRBJ2-1 NA NA TRBV30
TGTGCCAGTAGTCGACAATCGGGACACTCCTACGAGCAGTACTTC CASSRQSGHSYEQYF TRBJ2-7 NA NA TRBV19
TGTGCCAGCAGCTATGGGAGGCAGTCCTATGGCTACACCTTC CASSYGRQSYGYTF TRBJ1-2 NA once TRBV6-5
TGTGCCAGCAGTGAAGCGATGGGGACAGGGGAAACAGATACGCAGTATTTT CASSEAMGTGETDTQYF TRBJ2-3 TRBD1 NA TRBV6-1